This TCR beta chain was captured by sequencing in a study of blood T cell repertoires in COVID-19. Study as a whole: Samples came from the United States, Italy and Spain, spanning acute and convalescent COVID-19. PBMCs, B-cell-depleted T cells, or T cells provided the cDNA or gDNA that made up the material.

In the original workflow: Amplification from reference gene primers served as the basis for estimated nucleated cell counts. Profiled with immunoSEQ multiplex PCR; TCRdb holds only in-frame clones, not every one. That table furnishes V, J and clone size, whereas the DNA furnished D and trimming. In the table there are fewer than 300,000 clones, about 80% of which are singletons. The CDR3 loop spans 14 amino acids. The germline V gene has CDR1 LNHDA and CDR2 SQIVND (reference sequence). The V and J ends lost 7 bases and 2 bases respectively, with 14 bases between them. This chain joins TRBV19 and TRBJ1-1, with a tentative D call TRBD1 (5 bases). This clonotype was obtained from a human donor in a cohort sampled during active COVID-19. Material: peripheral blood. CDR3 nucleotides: TGTGCCAGTATGGTAGGGGCCCCTAACACTGAAGCTTTCTTT. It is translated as CASMVGAPNTEAFF.